What follows are 9 T cell receptor beta chains derived from one specimen sequenced in a study of blood T cell repertoires in COVID-19 (dated by TCRdb to the early 2020s). Library prep was done by the immunoSEQ multiplex PCR assay. The table comes from immuneACCESS by way of TCRdb, which keeps in-frame sequences with V and J called. Part of the clones is missing from these tables; in studies checked, under half for an unresolved V gene and the rest for unknown reasons. The sample profile shows fewer than 350,000 clones; 80% to 90% of them were found once. The ten largest make up over 9.5% of the sample. Sequencing was performed on peripheral blood. The receptors here all came from a woman aged 25 to 45 with COVID-19, enrolled during active disease.

The chain carries TRBV5-1 and TRBJ2-5, with D perhaps matching TRBD1 (5 bases). The V end was cut by 0 bases, the J end by 4 bases, with 10 bases between. CDR3 size: 14 residues. Germline CDR1 is SGHRS and CDR2 is YFSETQ. For the CDR3, the DNA is TGCGCCAGCAGCTTGGGGGGCCCGGGAGAGACCCAGTACTTC. Protein product: CASSLGGPGETQYF.

The chain is built from TRBV5-1 and TRBJ2-3; 7 bases are a match to TRBD2. V lost 4 bases and J lost 2; bases outside the gene matches: 13. CDR1 SGHRS and CDR2 YFSETQ come from the germline V gene. The CDR3 spans 17 residues. CDR3 bases: TGCGCCAGCAGCCTGGCGCGGGAGTCCCACAACACAGATACGCAGTATTTT. Residues: CASSLARESHNTDTQYF. The whole variable domain, remainder taken from reference TRBV5-1 and TRBJ2-3, is KAGVTQTPRYLIKTRGQQVTLSCSPISGHRSVSWYQQTPGQGLQFLFEYFSETQRNKGNFPGRFSGRQFSNSRSEMNVSTLELGDSALYLCASSLARESHNTDTQYFGPGTRLTVL.

This chain connects TRBV5-1 to TRBJ2-1; 9 nucleotides align to TRBD2. CDR3 size: 15 residues. Trimming at V came to 4 bases and at J to 10 bases, leaving 12 bases not matched to a gene. Germline V gives CDR1 SGHRS, CDR2 YFSETQ. The CDR3 region is CASSPRVAGESEQFF. The CDR3 DNA sequence: TGCGCCAGCAGCCCCCGGGTAGCGGGGGAATCGGAGCAGTTCTTC.

The rearrangement uses TRBV18 and TRBJ1-6, with TRBD1 matching over 8 bases. The germline gives CDR1 KGHSH, CDR2 LQKENI. CDR3 length: 14 amino acids. V lost 3 bases to trimming and J lost 8 bases; unmatched junction nucleotides: 3. The CDR3 sequence is CASSPGQGDSPLHF. CDR3 bases: TGTGCCAGCTCACCCGGACAGGGAGATTCACCCCTCCACTTT.

CDR3 in DNA: TGTGCCAGCAGCGGAAGACAGGGTAGTATCCGCGGCTACACCTTC. This gives the protein CASSGRQGSIRGYTF. The rearrangement uses TRBV3-1 (or the pseudogene TRBV3-2) and TRBJ1-2; 7 nucleotides line up with TRBD1. Trimming cost V 5 bases and J 8 bases; bases outside gene matches: 14. Germline V gives CDR1 LGHDT, CDR2 YNNKEL (reference sequence). The CDR3 covers 15 residues.

This clone was counted once. The CDR3 nucleotides read TGTGCCAGCAGTCCCCGGACTGCTAGAGGGGAGCTGTTTTTT. Translating it yields CASSPRTARGELFF. This rearrangement joins TRBV28 to TRBJ2-2, with D maybe TRBD2 (5 bases). Germline assignment: CDR1 MDHEN and CDR2 SYDVKM. Trimming took off 5 bases at V and 8 bases at J, with 15 bases between the two ends. This CDR3 has 14 amino acids.

The chain recombines TRBV28 with TRBJ2-3; 7 bases map to TRBD1. The trim removed 6 bases at V and 3 bases at J, leaving 6 bases unmatched. Per germline, CDR1 MDHEN and CDR2 SYDVKM. This CDR3 has 14 amino acids. The CDR3 is CASREGGATDTQYF. CDR3 bases: TGTGCCAGCAGGGAAGGGGGCGCAACAGATACGCAGTATTTT.

The rearrangement joins TRBV7-9 to TRBJ2-3; TRBD2 matches at 10 bases. Trimming cost V 5 bases and J 4 bases; bases outside gene matches: 9. Per the germline V gene, CDR1 is SEHNR and CDR2 is FQNEAQ (reference sequence). This CDR3 has 16 residues. The CDR3 here is CASSTPERGGPDTQYF. The CDR3 bases are TGTGCCAGCAGCACCCCTGAGCGGGGGGGCCCAGATACGCAGTATTTT. The full variable domain, in which reference TRBV7-9 and TRBJ2-3 provide the parts outside the CDR3, is DTGVSQNPRHKITKRGQNVTFRCDPISEHNRLYWYRQTLGQGPEFLTYFQNEAQLEKSRLLSDRFSAERPKGSFSTLEIQRTEQGDSAMYLCASSTPERGGPDTQYFGPGTRLTVL.

This chain's CDR3 is CASSQPVPAGEPTRGQPQHF. The CDR3 DNA reads as TGCGCCAGCAGTCAACCCGTCCCCGCGGGGGAGCCGACACGGGGTCAGCCCCAGCATTTT. The chain has TRBV23-1 and TRBJ1-5, with D possibly TRBD1 on 5 matching bases. TRBV23-1 is assigned to the ORF class and has an uncertain function. This CDR3 is 20 amino acids long. Deletions cut 2 bases from V and 6 bases from J, with 29 bases between.